The 20 T cell receptor beta chains given below trace back to one sample, sequenced in a study of beta chain features in type 1 diabetes. The study reverse transcribed the entire isolated RNA, so it sequenced expressed TCRB transcripts. Profiling relied on immunoSEQ multiplex PCR, and the TCRdb table lists in-frame clones only, not all of them. The sample lists nearly 250,000 clones; about 70% were seen once. The specimen sequenced was naive CD4+ T cells from blood. These receptors all come from a man aged 25-45 years in good health.

The chain uses TRBV10-3 and TRBJ2-5, with D possibly matching TRBD2 (6 bases). The germline V gene has CDR1 ENHRY and CDR2 SYGVKD. This CDR3 has 14 amino acids. Trimming took off 0 bases at V and 4 bases at J, with 9 bases between the two ends. The CDR3 sequence is CAISESTGGETQYF. The DNA for the CDR3 is TGTGCCATCAGTGAGTCGACCGGGGGAGAGACCCAGTACTTC.

The CDR3 region has the DNA TGTGCCAGCAGCTTTGAGTCCTACAATGAGCAGTTCTTC. Protein sequence: CASSFESYNEQFF. The chain uses TRBV7-6 and TRBJ2-1; D gene uncertain. Trimming removed 3 bases at V and 1 base at J, with 4 bases between. Germline values: CDR1 SGHVS, CDR2 FNYEAQ. The CDR3 sequence is 13 residues long.

The chain links TRBV30 to TRBJ1-2; D is ambiguous. The CDR3 has 12 amino acids. The V gene's germline CDR1 is GTSNPN and CDR2 SVGIG (reference sequence). Trimming removed 2 bases at V and 4 bases at J, with 8 bases between. This CDR3 reads CAWSRAGYGYTF. The CDR3 bases are TGTGCCTGGAGTCGGGCCGGCTATGGCTACACCTTC.

The chain is built from TRBV29-1 and TRBJ2-4, with D possibly TRBD2 on 7 matching bases. The CDR3 spans 15 residues. In germline, CDR1 is SQVTM, CDR2 ANQGSEA. The germline V and J ends were trimmed by 4 bases and 0 bases, with 13 bases remaining between them. The CDR3 here is CSVARGGGAKNIQYF. The CDR3 region has the DNA TGCAGCGTTGCCAGGGGCGGGGGAGCCAAAAACATTCAGTACTTC.

This chain uses TRBV7-9 with TRBJ1-6, with 7 bases fitting TRBD1. Trimming took 5 bases from V and 6 from J; bases not matched to a gene: 4. The CDR3 has 14 amino acids. Germline V CDR1 and CDR2: SEHNR, FQNEAQ (reference sequence). This chain's CDR3 is CASSRDSTNSPLHF. The CDR3 DNA reads as TGTGCCAGCAGCCGGGACAGCACTAATTCACCCCTCCACTTT.

The chain's CDR3 is CASSVASGNTDTQYF. The CDR3 nucleotides are TGTGCCAGCAGCGTGGCTAGCGGGAACACAGATACGCAGTATTTT. The V and J genes are TRBV7-9 and TRBJ2-3; 9 bases line up with TRBD2. This CDR3 has 15 amino acids. The germline V gene has CDR1 SEHNR and CDR2 FQNEAQ (reference sequence). Trimming at V came to 5 bases and at J to 2 bases, leaving 5 bases not matched to a gene.

V is TRBV6-6 and J is TRBJ2-5; D is uncertain. Trimming cost V 6 bases and J 7 bases, with 18 bases left between them. Germline CDR1 reads MNHNY; CDR2 reads SVGAGI (reference sequence). The CDR3 loop spans 14 amino acids. CDR3 sequence: CASSLVDPVGTQYF. The CDR3 region has the DNA TGTGCCAGCAGCCTCGTCGATCCTGTGGGGACCCAGTACTTC.

This clone was detected a few times. The chain combines TRBV29-1 with TRBJ2-1, with a tentative D call TRBD2 (6 bases). The CDR3 length is 15 residues. CDR1 and CDR2 (germline): SQVTM, ANQGSEA. Trimming removed 2 bases from V and 0 bases from J, with 11 bases in between. CDR3 protein: CSVESGRSSYNEQFF. CDR3 in DNA: TGCAGCGTTGAATCGGGGAGGAGCTCCTACAATGAGCAGTTCTTC.

The genes are TRBV29-1 and TRBJ2-5; possibly TRBD1 or TRBD2 for D (5 bases each). This CDR3 is built from 12 residues. Trimming shortened V by 3 bases and J by 5 bases, and 10 bases separated the two germline ends. Germline V gene data show CDR1 as SQVTM and CDR2 as ANQGSEA. CDR3 sequence: CSVDEGSETQYF. Written as DNA, the CDR3 is TGCAGCGTTGATGAGGGGTCGGAGACCCAGTACTTC.

CDR3: CASSPSSGATDTQYF. CDR3 nucleotide sequence: TGTGCCAGCAGCCCATCAAGCGGGGCTACAGATACGCAGTATTTT. This sequence joins TRBV5-4 and TRBJ2-3, with TRBD2 identical over 7 bases. The germline CDR1 and CDR2 sequences are SGHNT and YYREEE (reference sequence). CDR3 length: 15 amino acids. After removal of 4 bases from V and 3 bases from J, the junction contained 8 bases not matched to a gene.

This clone has a handful of counts. The sample carries other DNA sequences with the same CDR3. The V gene is TRBV29-1, the J gene TRBJ2-3, with unresolved D. This CDR3 has 13 residues. The V and J ends lost 4 bases and 3 bases respectively, with 11 bases between them. Germline lookup yields CDR1 SQVTM and CDR2 ANQGSEA. The CDR3 DNA sequence: TGCAGCGTTGGGCGTCTACTTACAGATACGCAGTATTTT. This translates into CSVGRLLTDTQYF.

V usage is TRBV7-2 and J usage is TRBJ2-5, with D unclear. CDR3 length: 15 residues. Germline CDR1 and CDR2: SGHTA and FQGNSA. Trimming took 1 base from V and 2 from J, leaving 11 bases between them. The CDR3 loop reads CASSLVSGEQETQYF. CDR3 DNA sequence: TGTGCCAGCAGCTTAGTTTCAGGCGAGCAAGAGACCCAGTACTTC.

This chain connects TRBV30 to TRBJ1-2; 7 bases line up with TRBD1. Germline V gene data show CDR1 as GTSNPN and CDR2 as SVGIG (reference sequence). V shed 6 bases, J shed 5 bases, and the junction held 6 bases outside the gene matches. The CDR3 consists of 12 residues. Written as DNA, the CDR3 is TGTGCCTGCCCGGTGACAGGGTATGGCTACACCTTC. Its translation: CACPVTGYGYTF.

This chain joins TRBV13 and TRBJ2-4, with D uncertain. V lost 0 bases, J lost 2 bases, and 5 bases lay in between. The CDR3 contains 14 residues. Germline V lookup: CDR1 PRHDT, CDR2 FYEKMQ (reference sequence). The DNA for the CDR3 is TGTGCCAGCAGCTTAGGTAGCCCCAAAAACATTCAGTACTTC. Translation gives CASSLGSPKNIQYF. Full variable domain (remainder filled in from reference TRBV13 and TRBJ2-4): AAGVIQSPRHLIKEKRETATLKCYPIPRHDTVYWYQQGPGQDPQFLISFYEKMQSDKGSIPDRFSAQQFSDYHSELNMSSLELGDSALYFCASSLGSPKNIQYFGAGTRLSVL.

J is TRBJ2-5 and V is TRBV7-2; TRBD1 might be the D (5 bases). V was shortened by 7 bases and J by 5 bases, with 17 bases between the two germline ends. This CDR3 has 14 amino acids. Germline values: CDR1 SGHTA, CDR2 FQGNSA. CDR3 loop: CASNLPGRVETQYF. CDR3 bases: TGTGCCAGCAACCTCCCGGGCAGGGTGGAGACCCAGTACTTC.

The rearrangement links TRBV29-1 to TRBJ2-1; weak D call: TRBD2 (6 bases). Trimming took 3 bases from V and 12 from J, leaving 15 bases between them. The germline V gene encodes CDR1 SQVTM and CDR2 ANQGSEA. This CDR3 comprises 12 residues. The CDR3, as DNA: TGCAGCGTTGATAACTCGGGGGAGGTGCAGTTCTTC. Residues: CSVDNSGEVQFF.

CDR3 region: CASSQSGQDNQPQHF. The CDR3, as DNA: TGCGCCAGCAGTCAATCCGGACAGGATAATCAGCCCCAGCATTTT. The chain couples TRBV23-1 to TRBJ1-5, with TRBD1 identical over 7 bases. TRBV23-1 is recorded as an ORF, its role being uncertain. The CDR3 runs to 15 residues. V shed 0 bases and J 4 bases; nucleotides not matched to a gene: 3.

The count of this clone is one. The chain joins TRBV30 to TRBJ2-7; possibly TRBD1 for D (6 bases). V was cut by 5 bases and J by 4 bases, with 15 bases left in between. The CDR3 consists of 13 residues. Germline values: CDR1 GTSNPN, CDR2 SVGIG (reference sequence). Here the CDR3 DNA reads TGTGCCTGGGACTCCGGGACACTTTACGAGCAGTACTTC. Its protein is CAWDSGTLYEQYF.

This chain joins TRBV18 and TRBJ2-1, with D perhaps matching TRBD1 (6 bases). Trimming stripped 6 bases from V and 6 bases from J, with 18 bases between. The germline gives CDR1 KGHSH, CDR2 LQKENI. This CDR3 comprises 15 residues. As DNA, the CDR3 is TGTGCCAGCTCTCCCCTAGGGACACTACCCAATGAGCAGTTCTTC. This gives the protein CASSPLGTLPNEQFF.

The chain couples TRBV2 to TRBJ1-6; D might be TRBD1 (6 bases). Germline V gene data show CDR1 as SNHLY and CDR2 as FYNNEI. The CDR3 sequence is 14 residues long. V lost 5 bases and J lost 7, with 12 bases in between. The CDR3 coding sequence is TGTGCCAGCAGTCACAGGGTGGAGAATTCACCCCTCCACTTT. Amino acid sequence: CASSHRVENSPLHF.